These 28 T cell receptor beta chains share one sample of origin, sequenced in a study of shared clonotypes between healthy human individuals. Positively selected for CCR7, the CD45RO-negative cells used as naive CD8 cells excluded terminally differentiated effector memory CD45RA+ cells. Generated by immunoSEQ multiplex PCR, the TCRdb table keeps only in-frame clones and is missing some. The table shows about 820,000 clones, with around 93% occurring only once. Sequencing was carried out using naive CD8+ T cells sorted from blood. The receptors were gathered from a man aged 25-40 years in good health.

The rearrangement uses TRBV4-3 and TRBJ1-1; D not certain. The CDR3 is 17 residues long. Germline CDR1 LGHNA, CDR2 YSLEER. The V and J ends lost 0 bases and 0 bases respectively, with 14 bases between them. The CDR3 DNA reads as TGCGCCAGCAGCCAAGAGGCGACTTCCGGGTTGAACACTGAAGCTTTCTTT. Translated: CASSQEATSGLNTEAFF.

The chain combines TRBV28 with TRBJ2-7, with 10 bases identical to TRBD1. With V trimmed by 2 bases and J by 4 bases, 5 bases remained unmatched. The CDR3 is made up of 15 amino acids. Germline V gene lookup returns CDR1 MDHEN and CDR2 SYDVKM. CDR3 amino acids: CASSLVRTGGYEQYF. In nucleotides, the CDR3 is TGTGCCAGCAGTTTAGTCCGGACAGGGGGGTACGAGCAGTACTTC.

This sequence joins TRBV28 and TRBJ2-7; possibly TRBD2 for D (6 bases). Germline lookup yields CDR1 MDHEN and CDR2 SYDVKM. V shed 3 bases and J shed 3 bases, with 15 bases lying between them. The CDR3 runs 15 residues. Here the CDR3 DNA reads TGTGCCAGCAGTTTGAGTCGGGACTCCCACTACGAGCAGTACTTC. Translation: CASSLSRDSHYEQYF. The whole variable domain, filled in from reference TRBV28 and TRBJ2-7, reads DVKVTQSSRYLVKRTGEKVFLECVQDMDHENMFWYRQDPGLGLRLIYFSYDVKMKEKGDIPEGYSVSREKKERFSLILESASTNQTSMYLCASSLSRDSHYEQYFGPGTRLTVT.

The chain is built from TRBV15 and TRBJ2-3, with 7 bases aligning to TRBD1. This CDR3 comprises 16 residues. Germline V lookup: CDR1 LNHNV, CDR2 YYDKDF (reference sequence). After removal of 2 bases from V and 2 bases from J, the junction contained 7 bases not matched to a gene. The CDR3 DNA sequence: TGTGCCACCAGCAGAAGGACAGGACGAGACACAGATACGCAGTATTTT. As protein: CATSRRTGRDTDTQYF.

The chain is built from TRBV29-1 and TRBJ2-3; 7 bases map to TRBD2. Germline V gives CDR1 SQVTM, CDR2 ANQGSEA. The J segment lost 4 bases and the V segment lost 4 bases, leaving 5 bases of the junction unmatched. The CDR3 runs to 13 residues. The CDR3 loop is CSVGGGIADTQYF. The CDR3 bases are TGCAGCGTTGGGGGAGGGATCGCAGATACGCAGTATTTT.

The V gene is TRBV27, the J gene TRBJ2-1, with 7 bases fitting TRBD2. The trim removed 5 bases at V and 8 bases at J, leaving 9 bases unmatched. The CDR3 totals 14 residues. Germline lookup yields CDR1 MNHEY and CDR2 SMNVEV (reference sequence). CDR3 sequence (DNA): TGTGCCAGCAGTGGGGCGGGAGAGTGGCATGAGCAGTTCTTC. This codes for CASSGAGEWHEQFF.

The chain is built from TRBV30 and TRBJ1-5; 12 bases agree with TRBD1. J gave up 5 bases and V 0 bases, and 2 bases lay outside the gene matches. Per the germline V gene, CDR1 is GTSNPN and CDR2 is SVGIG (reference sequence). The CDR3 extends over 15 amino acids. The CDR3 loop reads CAWSVGQGAYQPQHF. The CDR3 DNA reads TGTGCCTGGAGTGTGGGACAGGGGGCATATCAGCCCCAGCATTTT.

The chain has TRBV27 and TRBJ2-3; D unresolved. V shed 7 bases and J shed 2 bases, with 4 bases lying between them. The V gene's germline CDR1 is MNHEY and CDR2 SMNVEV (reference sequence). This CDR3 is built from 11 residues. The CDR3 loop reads CASIYTDTQYF. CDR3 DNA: TGTGCCAGCATTTACACAGATACGCAGTATTTT.

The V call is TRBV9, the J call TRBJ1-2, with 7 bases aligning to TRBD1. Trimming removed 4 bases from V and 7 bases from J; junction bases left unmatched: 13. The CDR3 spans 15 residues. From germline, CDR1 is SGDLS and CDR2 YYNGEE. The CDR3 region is CASSPRTGEGLGYTF. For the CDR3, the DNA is TGTGCCAGCAGCCCTCGGACAGGCGAAGGACTTGGCTACACCTTC.

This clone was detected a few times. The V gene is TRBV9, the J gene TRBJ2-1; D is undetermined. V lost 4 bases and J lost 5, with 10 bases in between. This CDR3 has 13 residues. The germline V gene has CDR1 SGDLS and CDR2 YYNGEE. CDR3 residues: CASSSELNNEQFF. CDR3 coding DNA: TGTGCCAGCAGCTCGGAGCTGAACAATGAGCAGTTCTTC.

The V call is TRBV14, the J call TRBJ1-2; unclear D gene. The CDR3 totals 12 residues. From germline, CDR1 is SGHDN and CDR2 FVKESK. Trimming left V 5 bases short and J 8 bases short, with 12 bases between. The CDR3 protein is CASSVDLGGYTF. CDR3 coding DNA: TGTGCCAGCAGCGTGGACCTTGGAGGCTACACCTTC.

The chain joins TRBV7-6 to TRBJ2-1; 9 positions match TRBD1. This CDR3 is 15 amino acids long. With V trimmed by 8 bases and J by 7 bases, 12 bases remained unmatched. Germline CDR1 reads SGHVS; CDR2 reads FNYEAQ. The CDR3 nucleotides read TGTGCCAGCGGCCTGGGGACAGGGCGAGGGAATGAGCAGTTCTTC. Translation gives CASGLGTGRGNEQFF.

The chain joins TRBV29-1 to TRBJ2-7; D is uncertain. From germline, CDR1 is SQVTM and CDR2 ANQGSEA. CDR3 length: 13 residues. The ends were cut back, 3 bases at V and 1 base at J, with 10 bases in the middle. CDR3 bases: TGCAGCGTTGAGTGGGGTGGATCCTACGAGCAGTACTTC. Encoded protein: CSVEWGGSYEQYF.

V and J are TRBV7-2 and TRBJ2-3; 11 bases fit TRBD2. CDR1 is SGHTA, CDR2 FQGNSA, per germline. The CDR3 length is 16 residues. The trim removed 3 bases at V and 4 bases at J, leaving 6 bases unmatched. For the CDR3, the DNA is TGTGCCAGCAGCTTCAGGACTAGCGGGTTCTCAGATACGCAGTATTTT. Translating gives CASSFRTSGFSDTQYF.

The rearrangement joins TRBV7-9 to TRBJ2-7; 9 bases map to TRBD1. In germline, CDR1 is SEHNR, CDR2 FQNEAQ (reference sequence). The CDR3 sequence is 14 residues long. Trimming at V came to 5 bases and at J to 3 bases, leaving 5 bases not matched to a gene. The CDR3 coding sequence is TGTGCCAGCAGCCCGGGACAGGGTGACTACGAGCAGTACTTC. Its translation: CASSPGQGDYEQYF.

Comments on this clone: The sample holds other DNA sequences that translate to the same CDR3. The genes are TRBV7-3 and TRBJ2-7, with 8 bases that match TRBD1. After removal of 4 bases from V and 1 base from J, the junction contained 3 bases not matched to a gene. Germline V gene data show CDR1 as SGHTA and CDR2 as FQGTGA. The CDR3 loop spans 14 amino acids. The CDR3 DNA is TGTGCCAGCAGCTCCGGACAGGGTTCCTACGAGCAGTACTTC. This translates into CASSSGQGSYEQYF. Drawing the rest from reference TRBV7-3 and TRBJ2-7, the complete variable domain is GAGVSQTPSNKVTEKGKYVELRCDPISGHTALYWYRQSLGQGPEFLIYFQGTGAADDSGLPNDRFFAVRPEGSVSTLKIQRTERGDSAVYLCASSSGQGSYEQYFGPGTRLTVT.

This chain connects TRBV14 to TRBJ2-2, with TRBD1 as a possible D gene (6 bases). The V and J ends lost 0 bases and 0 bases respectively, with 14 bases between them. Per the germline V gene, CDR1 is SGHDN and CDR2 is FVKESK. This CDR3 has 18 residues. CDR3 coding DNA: TGTGCCAGCAGCCAAGATGATTTGGACAGCGCGAACACCGGGGAGCTGTTTTTT. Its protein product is CASSQDDLDSANTGELFF.

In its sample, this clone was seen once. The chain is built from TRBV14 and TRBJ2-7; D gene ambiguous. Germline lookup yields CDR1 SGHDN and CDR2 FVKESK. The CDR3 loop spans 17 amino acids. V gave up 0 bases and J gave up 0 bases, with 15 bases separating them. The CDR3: CASSQEAFGFSSYEQYF. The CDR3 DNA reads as TGTGCCAGCAGCCAAGAAGCTTTTGGCTTTAGCTCCTACGAGCAGTACTTC.

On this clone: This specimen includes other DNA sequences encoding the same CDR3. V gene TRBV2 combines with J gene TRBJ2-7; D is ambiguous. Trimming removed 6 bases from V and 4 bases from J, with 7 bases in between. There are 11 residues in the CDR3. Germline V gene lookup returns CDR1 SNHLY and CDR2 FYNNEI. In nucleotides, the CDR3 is TGTGCCAGCAGCCCCGCATACGAGCAGTACTTC. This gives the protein CASSPAYEQYF.

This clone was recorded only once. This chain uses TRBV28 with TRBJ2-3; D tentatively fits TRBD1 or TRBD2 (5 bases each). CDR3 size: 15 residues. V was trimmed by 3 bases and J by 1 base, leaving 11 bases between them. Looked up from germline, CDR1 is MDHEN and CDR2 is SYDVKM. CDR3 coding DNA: TGTGCCAGCAGTTTCAGGGACCCCCGCACAGATACGCAGTATTTT. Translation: CASSFRDPRTDTQYF.

CDR3 sequence (DNA): TGCGCCAGCAGTGAGGAGCTTTCCTACGAGCAGTACTTC. Residues: CASSEELSYEQYF. The genes are TRBV10-2 and TRBJ2-7; D gene ambiguous. Trimming cost V 2 bases and J 1 base, with 6 bases left between them. The CDR3 contains 13 residues. Germline CDR1 WSHSY, CDR2 SAAADI.

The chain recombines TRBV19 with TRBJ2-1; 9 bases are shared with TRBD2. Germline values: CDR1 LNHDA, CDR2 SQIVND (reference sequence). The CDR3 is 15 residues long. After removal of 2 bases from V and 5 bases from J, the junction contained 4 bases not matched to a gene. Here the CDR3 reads CASSISGRPHNEQFF. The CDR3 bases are TGTGCCAGTAGTATAAGCGGGAGGCCCCACAATGAGCAGTTCTTC. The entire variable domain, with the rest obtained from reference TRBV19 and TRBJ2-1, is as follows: DGGITQSPKYLFRKEGQNVTLSCEQNLNHDAMYWYRQDPGQGLRLIYYSQIVNDFQKGDIAEGYSVSREKKESFPLTVTSAQKNPTAFYLCASSISGRPHNEQFFGPGTRLTVL.

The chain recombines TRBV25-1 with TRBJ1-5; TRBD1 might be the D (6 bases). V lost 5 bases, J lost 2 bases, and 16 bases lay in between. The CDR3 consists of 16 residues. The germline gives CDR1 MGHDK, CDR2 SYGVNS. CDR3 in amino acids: CASSTKQGTRNQPQHF. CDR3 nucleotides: TGTGCCAGCAGTACTAAACAGGGAACACGCAATCAGCCCCAGCATTTT.

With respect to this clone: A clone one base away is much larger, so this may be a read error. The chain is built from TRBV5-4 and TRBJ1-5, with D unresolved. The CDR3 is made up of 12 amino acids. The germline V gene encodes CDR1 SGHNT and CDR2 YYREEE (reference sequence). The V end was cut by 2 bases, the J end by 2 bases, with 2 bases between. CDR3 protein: CASSFGNQPQHF. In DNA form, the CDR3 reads TGTGCCAGCAGCTTCGGCAATCAGCCCCAGCATTTT.

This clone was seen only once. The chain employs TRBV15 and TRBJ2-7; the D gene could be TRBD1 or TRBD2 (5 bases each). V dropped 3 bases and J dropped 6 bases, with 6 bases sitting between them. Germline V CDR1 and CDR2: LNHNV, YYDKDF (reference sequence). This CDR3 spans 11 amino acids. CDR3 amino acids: CATSSGTEQYF. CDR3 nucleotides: TGTGCCACCAGCAGCGGGACCGAGCAGTACTTC.

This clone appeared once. CDR3 loop: CASSLDDNEQFF. CDR3 DNA sequence: TGTGCCAGCAGCTTAGATGACAATGAGCAGTTCTTC. The chain uses TRBV7-8 and TRBJ2-1; D is ambiguous. The germline V and J ends were trimmed by 1 base and 5 bases, with 3 bases remaining between them. Looked up from germline, CDR1 is SGHVS and CDR2 is FQNEAQ. This CDR3 is built from 12 residues.

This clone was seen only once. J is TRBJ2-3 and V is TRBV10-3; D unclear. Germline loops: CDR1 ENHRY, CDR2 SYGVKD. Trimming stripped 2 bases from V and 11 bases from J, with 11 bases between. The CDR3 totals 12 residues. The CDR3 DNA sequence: TGTGCCATCAGTGAGGCGGACCCCTGGCAGTATTTT. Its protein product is CAISEADPWQYF.

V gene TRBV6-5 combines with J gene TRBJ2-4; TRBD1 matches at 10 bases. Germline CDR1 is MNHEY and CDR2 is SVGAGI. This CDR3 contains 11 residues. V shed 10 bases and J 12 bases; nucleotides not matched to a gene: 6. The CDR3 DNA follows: TGTGCCACGGGGTGGGACAGGGGTCAGTACTTC. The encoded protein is CATGWDRGQYF.